These T cell receptor beta chains were read from a single sample in a study of blood T cell repertoires in COVID-19. The data were produced by immunoSEQ multiplex PCR, yet TCRdb's version contains in-frame clones alone and is incomplete. The sample holds tens of thousands of clones, about four fifths seen once. The sample taken for sequencing was peripheral blood. The receptors derive from a woman aged 80 or older with acute or convalescent COVID-19. Each CDR3 is given with its conserved first and last residue. D genes are given only for firm matches. Not all rows give a size; the values are once, few, many and, for expanded clones, a class.

J gene: TRBJ1-5; CDR3 length: 15; clone size: few; D gene: -; V gene: TRBV7-2; CDR3 protein: CASSLKQGDNQPQHF; CDR3 DNA: TGTGCCAGCAGCTTAAAACAGGGTGACAATCAGCCCCAGCATTTT
J gene: TRBJ1-3; CDR3 length: 16; clone size: -; D gene: -; V gene: TRBV9; CDR3 protein: CASSDPLSFSGNTIYF; CDR3 DNA: TGTGCCAGCAGCGATCCCTTATCCTTCTCTGGAAACACCATATATTTT
J gene: TRBJ1-1; CDR3 length: 13; clone size: few; D gene: -; V gene: TRBV5-6; CDR3 protein: CASSLHSNTEAFF; CDR3 DNA: TGTGCCAGCAGCTTGCACAGTAACACTGAAGCTTTCTTT
J gene: TRBJ2-1; CDR3 length: 14; clone size: -; D gene: -; V gene: TRBV24-1; CDR3 protein: CATGQNGYYNEQFF; CDR3 DNA: TGTGCCACAGGACAGAACGGCTACTACAATGAGCAGTTCTTC
J gene: TRBJ1-2; CDR3 length: 13; clone size: few; D gene: TRBD1; V gene: TRBV7-9; CDR3 protein: CASSFYRGPGYTF; CDR3 DNA: TGTGCCAGCAGCTTCTACAGGGGGCCTGGCTACACCTTC
J gene: TRBJ2-7; CDR3 length: 13; clone size: -; D gene: -; V gene: TRBV7-9; CDR3 protein: CASSFGSVYEQYF; CDR3 DNA: TGTGCCAGCAGCTTCGGTAGCGTCTACGAGCAGTACTTC
J gene: TRBJ2-7; CDR3 length: 16; clone size: once; D gene: TRBD2; V gene: TRBV11-2; CDR3 protein: CASRPLAGGLPNEQYF; CDR3 DNA: TGTGCCAGCAGACCCTTAGCGGGAGGGCTCCCCAACGAGCAGTACTTC
J gene: TRBJ2-3; CDR3 length: 17; clone size: -; D gene: TRBD2; V gene: TRBV5-5; CDR3 protein: CASSLLAGGAVTDTQYF; CDR3 DNA: TGTGCCAGCAGCTTATTAGCGGGGGGGGCGGTAACAGATACGCAGTATTTT
J gene: TRBJ1-2; CDR3 length: 14; clone size: -; D gene: -; V gene: TRBV28; CDR3 protein: CASSNGAQNYGYTF; CDR3 DNA: TGTGCCAGCAGTAATGGGGCCCAGAACTATGGCTACACCTTC
J gene: TRBJ2-7; CDR3 length: 13; clone size: -; D gene: -; V gene: TRBV6-1; CDR3 protein: CASSEYRALEQYF; CDR3 DNA: TGTGCCAGCAGTGAGTACAGGGCCCTCGAGCAGTACTTC
J gene: TRBJ2-5; CDR3 length: 14; clone size: -; D gene: -; V gene: TRBV6-2/TRBV6-3; CDR3 protein: CASSYSGREETQYF; CDR3 DNA: TGTGCCAGCAGTTACTCAGGGAGAGAGGAGACCCAGTACTTC
J gene: TRBJ1-1; CDR3 length: 13; clone size: -; D gene: -; V gene: TRBV29-1; CDR3 protein: CSGLKLLGTEAFF; CDR3 DNA: TGCAGCGGCCTTAAGCTTCTTGGCACTGAAGCTTTCTTT
J gene: TRBJ2-5; CDR3 length: 13; clone size: -; D gene: -; V gene: TRBV5-6; CDR3 protein: CASSREVWETQYF; CDR3 DNA: TGTGCCAGCTCCAGGGAGGTTTGGGAGACCCAGTACTTC
J gene: TRBJ2-6; CDR3 length: 17; clone size: -; D gene: TRBD2; V gene: TRBV28; CDR3 protein: CASSLWGGTTGANVLTF; CDR3 DNA: TGTGCCAGCAGTTTATGGGGGGGGACGACTGGGGCCAACGTCCTGACTTTC
J gene: TRBJ2-7; CDR3 length: 13; clone size: -; D gene: TRBD2; V gene: TRBV10-3; CDR3 protein: CAIGLAGTYEQYF; CDR3 DNA: TGTGCCATCGGACTAGCGGGTACCTACGAGCAGTACTTC
J gene: TRBJ2-2; CDR3 length: 17; clone size: -; D gene: TRBD1; V gene: TRBV18; CDR3 protein: CASSPRSQGVRTGELFF; CDR3 DNA: TGTGCCAGCTCACCACGCTCTCAGGGGGTTAGGACCGGGGAGCTGTTTTTT
J gene: TRBJ1-1; CDR3 length: 18; clone size: -; D gene: TRBD1; V gene: TRBV3-1/TRBV3-2; CDR3 protein: CASSQEPGGEIMNTEAFF; CDR3 DNA: TGTGCCAGCAGCCAAGAGCCAGGGGGTGAGATCATGAACACTGAAGCTTTCTTT
J gene: TRBJ2-3; CDR3 length: 14; clone size: once; D gene: TRBD1; V gene: TRBV5-4; CDR3 protein: CASSSGTDTDTQYF; CDR3 DNA: TGTGCCAGCAGCTCGGGGACAGACACAGATACGCAGTATTTT
J gene: TRBJ1-1; CDR3 length: 13; clone size: -; D gene: -; V gene: TRBV6-4; CDR3 protein: CASSQGLNTEAFF; CDR3 DNA: TGTGCCAGCAGCCAGGGCTTGAACACTGAAGCTTTCTTT
J gene: TRBJ1-6; CDR3 length: 14; clone size: once; D gene: -; V gene: TRBV28; CDR3 protein: CASSPRVASSPLHF; CDR3 DNA: TGTGCCAGCAGTCCCCGGGTTGCGAGTTCACCCCTCCACTTT
J gene: TRBJ2-1; CDR3 length: 16; clone size: -; D gene: -; V gene: TRBV3-1/TRBV3-2; CDR3 protein: CASSPEGGGRGNEQFF; CDR3 DNA: TGTGCCAGCAGCCCAGAGGGGGGAGGGAGGGGCAATGAGCAGTTCTTC
J gene: TRBJ2-3; CDR3 length: 18; clone size: -; D gene: TRBD1; V gene: TRBV15; CDR3 protein: CATSRDQRTGQGADTQYF; CDR3 DNA: TGTGCCACCAGCAGAGATCAAAGGACGGGACAGGGGGCAGATACGCAGTATTTT
J gene: TRBJ2-7; CDR3 length: 15; clone size: -; D gene: -; V gene: TRBV23-1; CDR3 protein: CASSWGLHFSYEQYF; CDR3 DNA: TGCGCCAGCAGTTGGGGACTCCACTTCTCCTACGAGCAGTACTTC
J gene: TRBJ2-1; CDR3 length: 12; clone size: -; D gene: -; V gene: TRBV7-9; CDR3 protein: CASSSSGGQQFF; CDR3 DNA: TGTGCCAGCAGCTCCTCCGGGGGGCAGCAGTTCTTC
J gene: TRBJ2-7; CDR3 length: 17; clone size: -; D gene: TRBD2; V gene: TRBV7-8; CDR3 protein: CASSPLPQRGRGYEQYF; CDR3 DNA: TGTGCCAGCAGCCCTCTCCCCCAGCGGGGGAGGGGGTACGAGCAGTACTTC
J gene: TRBJ2-1; CDR3 length: 15; clone size: once; D gene: TRBD2; V gene: TRBV2; CDR3 protein: CASSKTSGGTNEQFF; CDR3 DNA: TGTGCCAGCAGTAAGACTAGCGGGGGGACAAATGAGCAGTTCTTC
J gene: TRBJ1-1; CDR3 length: 15; clone size: few; D gene: -; V gene: TRBV7-2; CDR3 protein: CASSIQGRGNTEAFF; CDR3 DNA: TGTGCCAGCAGCATTCAGGGAAGGGGCAACACTGAAGCTTTCTTT
J gene: TRBJ2-2; CDR3 length: 18; clone size: -; D gene: TRBD2; V gene: TRBV5-5; CDR3 protein: CASSYAPLAGGPGGELFF; CDR3 DNA: TGTGCCAGCAGCTACGCCCCCCTAGCGGGAGGGCCGGGCGGGGAGCTGTTTTTT
J gene: TRBJ2-7; CDR3 length: 16; clone size: -; D gene: TRBD2; V gene: TRBV30; CDR3 protein: CAWKLGGRAGSYEQYF; CDR3 DNA: TGTGCCTGGAAGTTAGGCGGGAGGGCCGGGTCGTACGAGCAGTACTTC
J gene: TRBJ2-2; CDR3 length: 18; clone size: -; D gene: -; V gene: TRBV7-3; CDR3 protein: CASSLGGGVEGYTGELFF; CDR3 DNA: TGTGCCAGCAGCTTAGGCGGGGGCGTGGAAGGGTACACCGGGGAGCTGTTTTTT
J gene: TRBJ2-7; CDR3 length: 15; clone size: -; D gene: -; V gene: TRBV6-2/TRBV6-3; CDR3 protein: CASSYRGSSSYEQYF; CDR3 DNA: TGTGCCAGCAGTTACAGGGGTTCGAGCTCCTACGAGCAGTACTTC
J gene: TRBJ1-2; CDR3 length: 14; clone size: -; D gene: TRBD1; V gene: TRBV29-1; CDR3 protein: CSVEDAPGQHGYTF; CDR3 DNA: TGCAGCGTTGAAGATGCCCCGGGACAGCATGGCTACACCTTC
J gene: TRBJ2-7; CDR3 length: 12; clone size: -; D gene: TRBD1; V gene: TRBV7-9; CDR3 protein: CASRPDRGEQYF; CDR3 DNA: TGTGCCAGCAGACCGGACAGGGGCGAGCAGTACTTC
J gene: TRBJ2-5; CDR3 length: 13; clone size: once; D gene: -; V gene: TRBV6-2/TRBV6-3; CDR3 protein: CASSSTWAETQYF; CDR3 DNA: TGTGCCAGCAGTTCCACATGGGCCGAGACCCAGTACTTC
J gene: TRBJ2-1; CDR3 length: 15; clone size: -; D gene: TRBD1; V gene: TRBV2; CDR3 protein: CASTTGARAYNEQFF; CDR3 DNA: TGTGCCAGTACTACAGGGGCTAGGGCCTACAATGAGCAGTTCTTC
J gene: TRBJ2-4; CDR3 length: 15; clone size: -; D gene: -; V gene: TRBV9; CDR3 protein: CASSARAGAKNIQYF; CDR3 DNA: TGTGCCAGCAGCGCCAGGGCGGGGGCCAAAAACATTCAGTACTTC
J gene: TRBJ1-5; CDR3 length: 16; clone size: -; D gene: -; V gene: TRBV6-2/TRBV6-3; CDR3 protein: CASSKRAPRGNQPQHF; CDR3 DNA: TGTGCCAGCAGTAAGAGGGCACCGAGAGGCAATCAGCCCCAGCATTTT
J gene: TRBJ1-3; CDR3 length: 16; clone size: -; D gene: -; V gene: TRBV9; CDR3 protein: CASSPNPNPSGNTIYF; CDR3 DNA: TGTGCCAGCAGCCCTAACCCTAACCCCTCTGGAAACACCATATATTTT
J gene: TRBJ2-7; CDR3 length: 16; clone size: once; D gene: TRBD1; V gene: TRBV11-2; CDR3 protein: CASSLEGGQGAYEQYF; CDR3 DNA: TGTGCCAGCAGCTTAGAAGGCGGACAGGGAGCCTACGAGCAGTACTTC
J gene: TRBJ2-5; CDR3 length: 14; clone size: -; D gene: -; V gene: TRBV18; CDR3 protein: CASSPWTADGPQYF; CDR3 DNA: TGTGCCAGCTCACCTTGGACTGCGGATGGCCCCCAGTACTTC
J gene: TRBJ2-5; CDR3 length: 13; clone size: -; D gene: -; V gene: TRBV10-3; CDR3 protein: CAISGEIEETQYF; CDR3 DNA: TGTGCCATCAGTGGAGAAATCGAAGAGACCCAGTACTTC
J gene: TRBJ2-7; CDR3 length: 15; clone size: few; D gene: TRBD2; V gene: TRBV5-1; CDR3 protein: CASSWGLAGVGEQYF; CDR3 DNA: TGCGCCAGCAGCTGGGGACTAGCGGGAGTGGGCGAGCAGTACTTC
J gene: TRBJ2-5; CDR3 length: 13; clone size: -; D gene: -; V gene: TRBV18; CDR3 protein: CASSRDRGETQYF; CDR3 DNA: TGTGCCAGCTCACGGGACCGGGGGGAGACCCAGTACTTC
J gene: TRBJ1-2; CDR3 length: 14; clone size: -; D gene: TRBD1; V gene: TRBV5-1; CDR3 protein: CASSLNVQGDGYTF; CDR3 DNA: TGCGCCAGCAGCTTGAACGTACAGGGGGATGGCTACACCTTC
J gene: TRBJ2-1; CDR3 length: 16; clone size: -; D gene: TRBD2; V gene: TRBV10-3; CDR3 protein: CAISELAGGSYNEQFF; CDR3 DNA: TGTGCCATCAGTGAACTAGCGGGAGGCTCCTACAATGAGCAGTTCTTC
J gene: TRBJ2-2; CDR3 length: 14; clone size: -; D gene: -; V gene: TRBV28; CDR3 protein: CASSSGANTGELFF; CDR3 DNA: TGTGCCAGCAGTTCAGGGGCCAATACCGGGGAGCTGTTTTTT